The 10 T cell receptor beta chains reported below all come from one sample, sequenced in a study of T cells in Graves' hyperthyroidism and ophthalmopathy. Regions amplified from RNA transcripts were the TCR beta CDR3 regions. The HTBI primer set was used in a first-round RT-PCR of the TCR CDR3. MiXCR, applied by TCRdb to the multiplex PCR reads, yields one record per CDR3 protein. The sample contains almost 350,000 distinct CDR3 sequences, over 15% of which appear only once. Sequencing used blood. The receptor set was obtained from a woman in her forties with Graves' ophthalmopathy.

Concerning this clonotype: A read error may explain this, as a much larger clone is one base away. CDR3: CASSPGHNTRELFF. The CDR3 bases are TGTGCCAGCAGCCCCGGACACAACACCAGGGAGCTGTTTTTT. J is TRBJ2-2 and V is TRBV7-2; a weak D match, TRBD1 (5 bases). The CDR3 totals 14 residues. Germline V CDR1 and CDR2: SGHTA, FQGNSA.

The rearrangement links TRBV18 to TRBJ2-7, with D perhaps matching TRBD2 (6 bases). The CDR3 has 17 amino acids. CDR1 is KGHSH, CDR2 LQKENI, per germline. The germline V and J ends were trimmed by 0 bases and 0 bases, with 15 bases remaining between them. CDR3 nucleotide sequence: TGTGCCAGCTCACCACCGGAGGGCCCATACTCCTCCTACGAGCAGTACTTC. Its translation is CASSPPEGPYSSYEQYF.

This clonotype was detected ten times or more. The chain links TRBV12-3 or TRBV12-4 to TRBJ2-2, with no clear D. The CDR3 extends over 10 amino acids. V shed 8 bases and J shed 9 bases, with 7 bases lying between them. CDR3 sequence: CASGNWELFF. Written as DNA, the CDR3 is TGTGCCAGCGGGAATTGGGAGCTGTTTTTT.

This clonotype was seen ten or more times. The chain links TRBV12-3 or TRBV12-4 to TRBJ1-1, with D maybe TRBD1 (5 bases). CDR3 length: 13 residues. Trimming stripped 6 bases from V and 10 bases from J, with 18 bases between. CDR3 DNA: TGTGCCAGCAGGCGGGACTCCGGGGCAGTAGCTTTCTTT. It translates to CASRRDSGAVAFF.

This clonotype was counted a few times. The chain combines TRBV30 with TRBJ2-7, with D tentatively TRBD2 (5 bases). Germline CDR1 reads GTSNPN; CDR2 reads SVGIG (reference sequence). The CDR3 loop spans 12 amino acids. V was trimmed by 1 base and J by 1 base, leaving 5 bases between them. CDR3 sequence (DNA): TGTGCCTGGAGTGGGGAGTCCTACGAGCAGTACTTC. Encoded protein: CAWSGESYEQYF.

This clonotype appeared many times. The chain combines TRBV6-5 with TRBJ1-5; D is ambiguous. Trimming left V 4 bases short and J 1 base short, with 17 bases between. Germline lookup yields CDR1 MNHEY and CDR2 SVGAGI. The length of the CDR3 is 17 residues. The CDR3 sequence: CASSSLYRSGSNQPQHF. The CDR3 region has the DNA TGTGCCAGCAGTTCATTATATCGTTCGGGGAGCAATCAGCCCCAGCATTTT.

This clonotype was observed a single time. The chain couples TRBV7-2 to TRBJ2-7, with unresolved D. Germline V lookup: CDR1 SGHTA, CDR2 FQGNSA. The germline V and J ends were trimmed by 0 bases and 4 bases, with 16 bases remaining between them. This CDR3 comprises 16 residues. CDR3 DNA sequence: TGTGCCAGCAGCTTAGCCGAAGCCGCTTGGGGTTACGAGCAGTACTTC. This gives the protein CASSLAEAAWGYEQYF.

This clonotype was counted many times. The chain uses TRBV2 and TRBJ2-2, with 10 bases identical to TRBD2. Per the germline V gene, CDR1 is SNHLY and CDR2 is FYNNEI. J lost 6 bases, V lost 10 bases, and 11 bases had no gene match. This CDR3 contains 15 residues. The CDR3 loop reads CATSGSVLPSGELFF. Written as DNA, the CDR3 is TGTGCCACTAGCGGGAGTGTTCTTCCTTCCGGGGAGCTGTTTTTT.

This chain's CDR3 is CASSPSGRAYRSEQYF. The CDR3 DNA reads TGTGCCAGCAGTCCTTCCGGGAGGGCCTATCGTAGCGAGCAGTACTTC. This chain links TRBV28 with TRBJ2-7; 8 bases are shared with TRBD2. The germline CDR1 and CDR2 sequences are MDHEN and SYDVKM. Germline trimming cut 5 bases from V and 6 bases from J; bases unmatched to any gene: 15. This CDR3 is 16 amino acids long.

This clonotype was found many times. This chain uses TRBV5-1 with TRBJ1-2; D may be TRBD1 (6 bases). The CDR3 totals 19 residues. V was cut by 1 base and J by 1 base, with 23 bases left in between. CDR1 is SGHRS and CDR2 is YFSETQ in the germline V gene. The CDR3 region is CASSLSPEPDRNINYGYTF. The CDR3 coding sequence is TGCGCCAGCAGCTTGTCACCTGAGCCTGACAGGAACATTAACTATGGCTACACCTTC.